The T cell receptor (beta chain) described here comes from a study of monozygotic twins with inflammatory bowel disease. UMIs incorporating a 6-nucleotide sample barcode were appended by means of template switching. TCRdb reprocessed the 5' RACE reads and reports one entry per CDR3 protein, with no DNA. This repertoire includes approximately 400,000 distinct CDR3 sequences. The CDR3 totals 16 residues. CDR1 and CDR2 from the germline V gene are SGHTA and FQGNSA. The rearrangement joins TRBV7-2 to TRBJ1-2; TCRdb indicates TRBD1, and absent DNA this call remains unverified. The receptor comes from a human donor with ulcerative colitis or Crohn's disease, or a healthy co-twin of an affected twin (not recorded which). The sample comprised blood. This CDR3 is CASSLEPYGGDYGYTF.